This T cell receptor (beta chain) originates from a study of CD8+ T cells in alopecia areata. Study background: Each of the treated patients was given oral tofacitinib, 5 to 10 mg twice daily, for moderate-to-severe alopecia areata.

J was trimmed by 7 bases and V by 2 bases; bases with no gene match: 8. Germline V gene lookup returns CDR1 MNHEY and CDR2 SVGAGI. The length of the CDR3 is 15 residues. Extracted RNA was reverse transcribed, and the resulting cDNA served as sequencing template. This table comes from immunoSEQ multiplex PCR, and its TCRdb copy is limited to in-frame clones, with some not included. This sample has fewer than 250,000 clones; around two fifths occur once, and the top ten carry around 2.8%. As for treatment: oral pan-JAK inhibitor, 5-10 mg twice daily. The chain has TRBV6-5 and TRBJ2-1, with 7 bases lining up with TRBD2. This specimen consisted of CD4+ T cells sorted from blood, obtained at approximately week 36, from a patient treated with tofacitinib. This TCR came from a human donor with alopecia areata. In nucleotides, the CDR3 is TGTGCCAGCAGTTACGTGGGAGGGCCGGTGAATGAGCAGTTCTTC. It translates to CASSYVGGPVNEQFF.